Presented here are 25 T cell receptor beta chains from one specimen sequenced in a study of blood T cell repertoires in COVID-19. Profiled with immunoSEQ multiplex PCR; TCRdb holds only in-frame clones, not every one. The data show over 200,000 clones, 80% to 85% seen once. Sequenced material: peripheral blood. The receptors here all came from a human donor in a cohort sampled during active COVID-19.

The J gene is TRBJ2-3, the V gene TRBV7-3; perhaps TRBD2 as D (6 bases). The CDR3 is made up of 15 amino acids. Per the germline V gene, CDR1 is SGHTA and CDR2 is FQGTGA. V lost 2 bases and J lost 7, with 16 bases in between. CDR3 in amino acids: CASSLDGQEGYTQYF. In DNA form, the CDR3 reads TGTGCCAGCAGCTTAGACGGCCAGGAGGGCTATACGCAGTATTTT.

The chain joins TRBV7-2 to TRBJ1-5; D unresolved. The CDR3 totals 13 residues. The V and J ends lost 6 bases and 7 bases respectively, with 13 bases between them. Germline CDR1 reads SGHTA; CDR2 reads FQGNSA. This CDR3 is CASSTTGLQPQHF. CDR3 nucleotide sequence: TGTGCCAGCAGTACCACCGGACTGCAGCCCCAGCATTTT.

The genes are TRBV28 and TRBJ2-7; 8 positions agree with TRBD1. This CDR3 contains 15 residues. The V gene end was trimmed by 7 bases and the J gene end by 5 bases; junction bases not matched to a gene: 13. Germline-derived CDR1 and CDR2 are MDHEN and SYDVKM. CDR3: CASKLKDRAAHEQYF. The CDR3 region has the DNA TGTGCCAGCAAGCTTAAGGACAGGGCGGCCCACGAGCAGTACTTC. The complete variable domain, with remaining parts taken from reference TRBV28 and TRBJ2-7, reads DVKVTQSSRYLVKRTGEKVFLECVQDMDHENMFWYRQDPGLGLRLIYFSYDVKMKEKGDIPEGYSVSREKKERFSLILESASTNQTSMYLCASKLKDRAAHEQYFGPGTRLTVT.

The chain is built from TRBV7-9 and TRBJ1-3; 7 bases map to TRBD1. V gave up 1 base and J gave up 4 bases; unmatched junction bases: 4. The CDR3 has 15 amino acids. From germline, CDR1 is SEHNR and CDR2 FQNEAQ (reference sequence). CDR3 region: CASSLVRGQGNTIYF. In DNA form, the CDR3 reads TGTGCCAGCAGCTTAGTAAGGGGGCAAGGAAACACCATATATTTT.

The V call is TRBV5-1, the J call TRBJ2-7; possibly TRBD2 for D (6 bases). The V end lost 4 bases, the J end lost 0 bases, and 20 bases lay between the germline ends. Germline CDR1 and CDR2: SGHRS and YFSETQ. The CDR3 extends over 17 amino acids. For the CDR3, the DNA is TGCGCCAGCAGCCCCGGACCTCGTTCGGAGGGCTCCTACGAGCAGTACTTC. It translates to CASSPGPRSEGSYEQYF.

In its sample, this clone was seen a few times. The chain couples TRBV2 to TRBJ2-1; weak D call: TRBD1 (6 bases). Trimming shortened V by 9 bases and J by 8 bases, and 17 bases separated the two germline ends. The CDR3 sequence is 13 residues long. Germline assignment: CDR1 SNHLY and CDR2 FYNNEI. The CDR3 loop reads CASSGLAGDEQFF. CDR3 nucleotides: TGTGCCAGTTCCGGGCTAGCAGGGGATGAGCAGTTCTTC.

The gene calls are TRBV5-1 and TRBJ2-5; 8 bases fit TRBD2. J gave up 5 bases and V 1 base, and 10 bases lay outside the gene matches. The CDR3 loop spans 16 amino acids. Germline V gene sequence: CDR1 SGHRS, CDR2 YFSETQ. As DNA, the CDR3 is TGCGCCAGCAGCTTGTACGTAGGCGGGAGGAGGGAGACCCAGTACTTC. This encodes CASSLYVGGRRETQYF.

V usage is TRBV7-2 and J usage is TRBJ2-7; D unresolved. Germline assignment: CDR1 SGHTA and CDR2 FQGNSA. The CDR3 is made up of 14 amino acids. Trimming took 2 bases from V and 3 from J, leaving 11 bases between them. The DNA for the CDR3 is TGTGCCAGCAGCTTAAAAGAGACAAACTACGAGCAGTACTTC. Amino acid sequence: CASSLKETNYEQYF.

V and J are TRBV6-6 and TRBJ2-5; possible D gene TRBD2, 6 bases. The V and J ends lost 6 bases and 2 bases respectively, with 16 bases between them. This CDR3 region has 15 residues. The germline V gene encodes CDR1 MNHNY and CDR2 SVGAGI (reference sequence). The CDR3 spells CASRSQGGAQETQYF. CDR3 coding DNA: TGTGCCAGCAGGTCTCAGGGAGGAGCTCAAGAGACCCAGTACTTC.

This chain links TRBV24-1 with TRBJ1-5; 11 nucleotides align to TRBD1. The CDR3 has 16 residues. Germline V lookup: CDR1 KGHDR, CDR2 SFDVKD. J was trimmed by 5 bases and V by 3 bases; bases with no gene match: 5. The CDR3 DNA sequence: TGTGCCACCAGTGATACCCGGACAGGGGGCTATCAGCCCCAGCATTTT. Translated, it gives CATSDTRTGGYQPQHF.

This clone turned up a few times. This chain joins TRBV18 and TRBJ2-7, with D possibly matching TRBD1 (6 bases). Germline V gives CDR1 KGHSH, CDR2 LQKENI. Trimming shortened V by 5 bases and J by 7 bases, and 12 bases separated the two germline ends. The CDR3 runs 12 residues. The CDR3 DNA follows: TGTGCCAGCTCAGCAAACAGGGAGGAGCAGTACTTC. This translates into CASSANREEQYF.

The V call is TRBV11-2, the J call TRBJ2-7; 10 bases are shared with TRBD2. CDR3 length: 16 amino acids. From germline, CDR1 is SGHAT and CDR2 FQNNGV. V was pared by 5 bases and J by 2 bases, with 9 bases of the junction left unmatched. The CDR3 sequence is CASSGASGSLAYEQYF. CDR3 DNA sequence: TGTGCCAGCAGCGGGGCTAGCGGGAGCTTGGCCTACGAGCAGTACTTC.

The V and J genes are TRBV6-5 and TRBJ2-7; D is possibly TRBD2 (5 bases). The CDR3 has 15 residues. CDR1 and CDR2 from the germline V gene are MNHEY and SVGAGI. Between the trimmed V and J ends, which lost 6 bases and 3 bases, there was a span of 18 bases. CDR3 in DNA: TGTGCCAGCAGCCGTAAGACGGCAGGACTCTACGAGCAGTACTTC. It yields the protein CASSRKTAGLYEQYF.

This clone was detected only once. This chain connects TRBV28 to TRBJ2-3; 8 positions agree with TRBD1. The CDR3 loop spans 17 amino acids. V dropped 3 bases and J dropped 0; count of bases not matched to a gene: 8. Germline V gene lookup returns CDR1 MDHEN and CDR2 SYDVKM. CDR3 DNA sequence: TGTGCCAGCAGTTTGGCCGGGACAGGCAGGAGCACAGATACGCAGTATTTT. Amino acids: CASSLAGTGRSTDTQYF.

CDR3 loop: CASSTRDRVKDYGYTF. The DNA for the CDR3 is TGTGCCAGCAGTACCCGGGACAGGGTAAAAGACTATGGCTACACCTTC. V gene TRBV28 combines with J gene TRBJ1-2; TRBD1 aligns across 9 bases. The CDR3 sequence is 16 residues long. CDR1 is MDHEN, CDR2 SYDVKM, per germline. The ends lost 5 bases at V and 3 bases at J; junction bases unmatched: 10.

The chain joins TRBV28 to TRBJ2-7; D is possibly TRBD1 (6 bases). V lost 5 bases and J lost 2, with 22 bases in between. The germline V gene has CDR1 MDHEN and CDR2 SYDVKM. The CDR3 runs 17 residues. CDR3 region: CASSPLQRGTGTYEQYF. DNA for the CDR3: TGTGCCAGCAGTCCCCTCCAGAGGGGGACGGGTACCTACGAGCAGTACTTC.

The rearrangement links TRBV4-1 to TRBJ1-3, with TRBD1 matching over 7 bases. The CDR3 spans 17 residues. The V and J ends lost 1 base and 4 bases, in that order; junction bases with no gene match: 10. Germline CDR1 and CDR2: MGHRA and YSYEKL. The DNA of the CDR3 is TGCGCCAGCAGCCAAGTTTTAGGGGGCGCGTCGGGAAACACCATATATTTT. Amino acid sequence: CASSQVLGGASGNTIYF.

The J gene is TRBJ2-7, the V gene TRBV15; D is undetermined. CDR1 LNHNV and CDR2 YYDKDF come from the germline V gene (reference sequence). V was trimmed by 1 base and J by 6 bases, leaving 7 bases between them. CDR3 size: 12 residues. In DNA form, the CDR3 reads TGTGCCACCAGCAGAGTTTCTTCCGAGCAGTACTTC. As protein: CATSRVSSEQYF.

This rearrangement joins TRBV28 to TRBJ2-7, with D possibly being TRBD2 (5 bases). Trimming took 2 bases from V and 5 from J, leaving 16 bases between them. CDR1 MDHEN and CDR2 SYDVKM come from the germline V gene. The CDR3 totals 15 residues. CDR3 sequence: CASSLAALGEHEQYF. CDR3 nucleotides: TGTGCCAGCAGTTTAGCGGCCCTCGGGGAACACGAGCAGTACTTC.

For the CDR3, the DNA is TGTGCCACCAGTGACCCCGGACAGGGCGGGCACGAGCAGTACTTC. Its protein is CATSDPGQGGHEQYF. The chain is built from TRBV24-1 and TRBJ2-7, with 8 bases identical to TRBD1. The germline gives CDR1 KGHDR, CDR2 SFDVKD. After removal of 4 bases from V and 5 bases from J, the junction contained 9 bases not matched to a gene. The CDR3 has 15 amino acids.

The rearrangement uses TRBV28 and TRBJ1-2; D is perhaps TRBD1 (5 bases). The V end was cut by 7 bases, the J end by 4 bases, with 13 bases between. Per the germline V gene, CDR1 is MDHEN and CDR2 is SYDVKM. CDR3 length: 13 residues. The CDR3: CASTPGLFYGYTF. CDR3 bases: TGTGCCAGCACCCCGGGACTTTTCTATGGCTACACCTTC.

The J gene is TRBJ2-2, the V gene TRBV27; 8 bases agree with TRBD1. V lost 0 bases and J lost 5; bases outside the gene matches: 5. The CDR3 is 16 residues long. Germline V gives CDR1 MNHEY, CDR2 SMNVEV (reference sequence). In nucleotides, the CDR3 is TGTGCCAGCAGTTTATCACCCAGGACAGGGACCGGGGAGCTGTTTTTT. It specifies CASSLSPRTGTGELFF.

The CDR3 bases are TGTGCCAGCAGCCAAGGACAGGGGGCATACGAGCAGTACTTC. The encoded protein is CASSQGQGAYEQYF. The V and J genes are TRBV14 and TRBJ2-7, with TRBD1 matching 10 bases. Germline lookup yields CDR1 SGHDN and CDR2 FVKESK. CDR3 length: 14 residues. The V and J ends lost 1 base and 4 bases, in that order; junction bases with no gene match: 1.

The V and J genes are TRBV25-1 and TRBJ2-6; 8 nucleotides match TRBD1. V was clipped by 11 bases and J by 2 bases; unmatched bases: 14. CDR3 length: 17 residues. Germline loops: CDR1 MGHDK, CDR2 SYGVNS. The CDR3 DNA reads TGTGCCGCCGCTACGACAGGGGTGACGACTGGGGCCAACGTCCTGACTTTC. Its translation: CAAATTGVTTGANVLTF.

The CDR3 DNA follows: TGTGCCAGCAGCGTAGGAGGGACAGGGGGCGCCGAGCAGTACTTC. Translated, it gives CASSVGGTGGAEQYF. The genes are TRBV9 and TRBJ2-7; TRBD1 matches at 12 bases. The CDR3 runs 15 residues. V gave up 0 bases and J gave up 6 bases; unmatched junction bases: 4. The V gene's germline CDR1 is SGDLS and CDR2 YYNGEE.